This TCR beta chain came from a study of shared clonotypes between healthy human individuals. This clone was detected ten times or more. Its cognate antigen is unknown. One end of the junction varies from germline; a read error may be responsible. The genomic DNA of each subset was split evenly across several immunoSEQ plates. Libraries were prepared by immunoSEQ multiplex PCR; TCRdb keeps only in-frame clonotypes and omits some of them. Seen here are about 680,000 clones, around three quarters observed once, and the top ten hold roughly 1.9%. CDR3 size: 13 residues. The germline CDR1 and CDR2 sequences are SQVTM and ANQGSEA. Study conclusions and caveats: Clonotypes not shared had lower generation probabilities than those common to all four donors.

Sequencing used memory CD4+ T cells sorted from blood. Subset specified: CD45RA-negative fraction. This chain connects TRBV29-1 to TRBJ2-5; TRBD1 matches 8 bases. The receptor was isolated from a woman aged 25 to 39 in good health. In DNA form, the CDR3 reads TGCAGCGTTAAAGACAGGGGAGAAGAGACCCAGTACTTC. This translates into CSVKDRGEETQYF.